Below, 9 T cell receptor beta chains from the same sample are listed, as sequenced in a study of T cells in Graves' hyperthyroidism and ophthalmopathy (dated by TCRdb to the late 2010s). The protocol used for the library was multiplex PCR. The sequencer listed for this sample is Illumina HiSeq 2000. The TCR beta CDR3 regions were amplified from RNA transcripts. A first-round RT-PCR of the TCR CDR3 used the HTBI primer set with the Qiagen OneStep RT-PCR kit. TCRdb applied fastp at Q25 and MiXCR to the public reads, then kept only in-frame beta chains. CDR3 protein sequences are deduplicated, and each keeps its most common genes and DNA. The sample yields about 130,000 distinct CDR3 sequences; approximately 20% were counted once. The ten largest clones represent over 60% of the sample. The sample consisted of blood. These receptor sequences come from a woman between 50 and 59 years old with Graves' hyperthyroidism that later progressed to Graves' ophthalmopathy.

V usage is TRBV12-3 or TRBV12-4 and J usage is TRBJ2-1; TRBD1 matches at 9 bases. V was clipped by 6 bases and J by 10 bases; unmatched bases: 16. The CDR3 runs 16 residues. CDR3 loop: CASSPGTGYPMEEQFF. The CDR3 bases are TGTGCCAGCAGCCCCGGGACAGGGTATCCGATGGAGGAGCAGTTCTTC.

In its sample, this clonotype was seen many times. This chain joins TRBV2 and TRBJ1-4; 10 positions match TRBD1. Germline V lookup: CDR1 SNHLY, CDR2 FYNNEI. The CDR3 is made up of 14 amino acids. J was trimmed by 7 bases and V by 4 bases; bases with no gene match: 3. CDR3 nucleotide sequence: TGTGCCAGCAGTGCGGACAGGGGGATTGAAAAACTGTTTTTT. Protein product: CASSADRGIEKLFF.

This clonotype has at least ten counts. CDR3 in amino acids: CASSLLGGRSEQYF. The CDR3 nucleotides read TGTGCCAGCAGCTTACTCGGGGGACGAAGCGAGCAGTACTTC. The J gene is TRBJ2-7, the V gene TRBV7-2, with D perhaps matching TRBD2 (6 bases). This CDR3 comprises 14 residues. V was pared by 2 bases and J by 6 bases, with 14 bases between. CDR1 and CDR2 from the germline V gene are SGHTA and FQGNSA.

This clonotype was seen a handful of times. This chain links TRBV30 with TRBJ1-1, with D possibly matching TRBD1 (5 bases). The germline V gene has CDR1 GTSNPN and CDR2 SVGIG (reference sequence). The germline V and J ends were trimmed by 7 bases and 1 base, with 16 bases remaining between them. The CDR3 is 14 amino acids. The CDR3 bases are TGTGCCTCCCGACAGCAGGGAGAGAACACTGAAGCTTTCTTT. The encoded protein is CASRQQGENTEAFF.

V gene TRBV3-1 combines with J gene TRBJ2-7, with D possibly being TRBD1 or TRBD2 (6 bases each). CDR1 and CDR2 from the germline V gene are LGHDT and YNNKEL (reference sequence). The CDR3 length is 13 residues. The V end lost 7 bases, the J end lost 3 bases, and 13 bases lay between the germline ends. Written as DNA, the CDR3 is TGTGCCAGCACTCGGGGGCGAAACTACGAGCAGTACTTC. Translating it yields CASTRGRNYEQYF.

The rearrangement uses TRBV27 and TRBJ2-3; maybe TRBD2 (6 bases). V was clipped by 5 bases and J by 2 bases, with 14 bases between them. CDR1 and CDR2 (germline): MNHEY, SMNVEV (reference sequence). This CDR3 spans 15 amino acids. CDR3 coding DNA: TGTGCCAGCAGTCTCCAAGCGGGTCCCACAGATACGCAGTATTTT. It encodes CASSLQAGPTDTQYF.

The chain recombines TRBV3-1 with TRBJ1-1; D perhaps matches TRBD1 (6 bases). Germline V gene data show CDR1 as LGHDT and CDR2 as YNNKEL (reference sequence). This CDR3 comprises 14 residues. Trimming removed 2 bases at V and 8 bases at J, with 15 bases between. CDR3 protein: CASSQLEGQSEAFF. The CDR3 DNA reads as TGTGCCAGCAGCCAACTTGAAGGACAGTCCGAAGCTTTCTTT.

The genes are TRBV5-1 and TRBJ2-4; D gene unclear. Germline loops: CDR1 SGHRS, CDR2 YFSETQ. Trimming left V 0 bases short and J 8 bases short, with 6 bases between. The CDR3 extends over 12 amino acids. The DNA of the CDR3 is TGCGCCAGCAGCTTGGATGGGTACATTCAGTACTTC. It codes for CASSLDGYIQYF.

This chain links TRBV12-3 or TRBV12-4 with TRBJ1-1; D call uncertain. V was cut by 6 bases and J by 4 bases, with 21 bases left in between. The CDR3 consists of 16 residues. The chain's CDR3 is CASSRSWAVAGTEAFF. The CDR3 coding sequence is TGTGCCAGCAGCCGCAGTTGGGCCGTGGCGGGCACTGAAGCTTTCTTT.